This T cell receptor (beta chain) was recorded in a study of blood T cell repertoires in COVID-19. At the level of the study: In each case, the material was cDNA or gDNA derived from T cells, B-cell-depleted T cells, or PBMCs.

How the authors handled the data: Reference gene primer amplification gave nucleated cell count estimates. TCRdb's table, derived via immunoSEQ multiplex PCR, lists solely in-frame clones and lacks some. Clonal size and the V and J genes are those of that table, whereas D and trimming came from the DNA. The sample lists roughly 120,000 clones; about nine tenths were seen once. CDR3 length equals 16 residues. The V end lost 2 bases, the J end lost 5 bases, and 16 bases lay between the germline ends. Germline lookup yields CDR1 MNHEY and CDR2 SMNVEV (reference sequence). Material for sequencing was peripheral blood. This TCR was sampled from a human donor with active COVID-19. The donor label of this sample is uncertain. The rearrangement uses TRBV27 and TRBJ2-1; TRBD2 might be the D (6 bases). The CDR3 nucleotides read TGTGCCAGCAGTTTAGGTTCCGCTAGCGCTAACAATGAGCAGTTCTTC. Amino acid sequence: CASSLGSASANNEQFF.